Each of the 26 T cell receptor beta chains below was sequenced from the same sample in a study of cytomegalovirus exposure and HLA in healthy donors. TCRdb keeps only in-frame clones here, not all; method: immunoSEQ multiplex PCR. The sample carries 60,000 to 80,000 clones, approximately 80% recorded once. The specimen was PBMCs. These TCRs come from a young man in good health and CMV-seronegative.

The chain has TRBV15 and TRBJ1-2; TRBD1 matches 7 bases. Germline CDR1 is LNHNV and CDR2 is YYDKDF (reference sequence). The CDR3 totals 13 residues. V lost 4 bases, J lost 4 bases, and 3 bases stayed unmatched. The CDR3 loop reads CATSKQGLYGYTF. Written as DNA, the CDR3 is TGTGCCACCAGCAAACAGGGGCTCTATGGCTACACCTTC. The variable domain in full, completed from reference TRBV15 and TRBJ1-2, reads DAMVIQNPRYQVTQFGKPVTLSCSQTLNHNVMYWYQQKSSQAPKLLFHYYDKDFNNEADTPDNFQSRRPNTSFCFLDIRSPGLGDTAMYLCATSKQGLYGYTFGSGTRLTVV.

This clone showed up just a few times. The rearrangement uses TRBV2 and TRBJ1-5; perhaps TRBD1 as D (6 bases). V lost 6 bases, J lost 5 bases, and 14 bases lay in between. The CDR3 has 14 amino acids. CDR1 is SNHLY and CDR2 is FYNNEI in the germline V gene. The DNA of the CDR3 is TGTGCCAGCAGCCCGGACAGTATTGATCAGCCCCAGCATTTT. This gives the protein CASSPDSIDQPQHF. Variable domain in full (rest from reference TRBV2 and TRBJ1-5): EPEVTQTPSHQVTQMGQEVILRCVPISNHLYFYWYRQILGQKVEFLVSFYNNEISEKSEIFDDQFSVERPDGSNFTLKIRSTKLEDSAMYFCASSPDSIDQPQHFGDGTRLSIL.

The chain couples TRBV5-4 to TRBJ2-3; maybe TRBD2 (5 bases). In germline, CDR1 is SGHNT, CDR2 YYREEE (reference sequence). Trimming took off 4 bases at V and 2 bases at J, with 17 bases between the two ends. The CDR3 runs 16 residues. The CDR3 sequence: CASSVDFSPPTDTQYF. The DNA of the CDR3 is TGTGCCAGCAGCGTGGACTTTTCTCCCCCCACAGATACGCAGTATTTT.

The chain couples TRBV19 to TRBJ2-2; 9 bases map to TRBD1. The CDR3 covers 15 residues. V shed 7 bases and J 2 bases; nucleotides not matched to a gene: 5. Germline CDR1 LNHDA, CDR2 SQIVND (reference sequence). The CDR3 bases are TGTGCCAGTACCAAGGACAGGGGAAACACCGGGGAGCTGTTTTTT. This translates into CASTKDRGNTGELFF.

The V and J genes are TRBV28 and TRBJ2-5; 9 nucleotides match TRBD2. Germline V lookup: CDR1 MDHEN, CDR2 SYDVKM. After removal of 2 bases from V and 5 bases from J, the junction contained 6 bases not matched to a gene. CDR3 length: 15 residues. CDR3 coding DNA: TGTGCCAGCAGTTTAGCGGGGGGGGGCGTGGAGACCCAGTACTTC. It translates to CASSLAGGGVETQYF.

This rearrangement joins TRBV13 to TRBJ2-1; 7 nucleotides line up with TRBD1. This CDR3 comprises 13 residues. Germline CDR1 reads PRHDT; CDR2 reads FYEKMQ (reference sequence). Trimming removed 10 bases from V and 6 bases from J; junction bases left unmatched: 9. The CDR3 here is CATGTGQINEQFF. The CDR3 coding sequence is TGTGCCACCGGTACGGGACAGATCAATGAGCAGTTCTTC.

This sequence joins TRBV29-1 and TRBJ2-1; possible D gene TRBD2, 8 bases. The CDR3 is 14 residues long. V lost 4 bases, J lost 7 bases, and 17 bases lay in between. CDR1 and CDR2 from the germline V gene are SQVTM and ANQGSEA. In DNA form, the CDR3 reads TGCAGCGTTGGGAAGGGGGCTAGCGGGAATGAGCAGTTCTTC. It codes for CSVGKGASGNEQFF.

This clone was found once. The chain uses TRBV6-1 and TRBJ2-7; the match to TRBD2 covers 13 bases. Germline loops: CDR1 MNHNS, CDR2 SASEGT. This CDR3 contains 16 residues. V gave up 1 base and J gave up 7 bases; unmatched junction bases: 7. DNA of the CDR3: TGTGCCAGCAGTGAAGGGGGACTAGCGGGACCTGATGAGCAGTACGTC. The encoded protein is CASSEGGLAGPDEQYV.

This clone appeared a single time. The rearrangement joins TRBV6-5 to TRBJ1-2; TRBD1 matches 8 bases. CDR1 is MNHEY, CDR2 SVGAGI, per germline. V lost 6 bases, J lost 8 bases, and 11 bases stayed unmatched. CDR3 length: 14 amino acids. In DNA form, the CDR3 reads TGTGCCAGCAGCCTCGGACAGGGCAGAAAAGGCTACACCTTC. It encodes CASSLGQGRKGYTF.

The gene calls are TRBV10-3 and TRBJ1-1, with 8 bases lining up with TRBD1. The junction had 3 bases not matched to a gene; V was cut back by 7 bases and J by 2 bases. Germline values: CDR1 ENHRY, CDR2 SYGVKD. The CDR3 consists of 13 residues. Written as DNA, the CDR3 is TGTGCCATCATGACAGGGGAAAACACTGAAGCTTTCTTT. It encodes CAIMTGENTEAFF.

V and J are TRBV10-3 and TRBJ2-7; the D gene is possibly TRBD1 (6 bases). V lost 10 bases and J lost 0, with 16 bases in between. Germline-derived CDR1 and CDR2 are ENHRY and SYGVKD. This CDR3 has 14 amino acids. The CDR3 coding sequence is TGTGCCACGCACCCCGGACAGAACTCCTACGAGCAGTACGTC. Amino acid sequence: CATHPGQNSYEQYV.

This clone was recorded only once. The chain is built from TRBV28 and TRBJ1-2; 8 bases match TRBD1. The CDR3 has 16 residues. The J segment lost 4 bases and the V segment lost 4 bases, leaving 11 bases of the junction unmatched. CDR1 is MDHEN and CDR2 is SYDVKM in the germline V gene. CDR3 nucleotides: TGTGCCAGCAGTTCAACCGGGACAGGTCCCCTCTATGGCTACACCTTC. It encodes CASSSTGTGPLYGYTF.

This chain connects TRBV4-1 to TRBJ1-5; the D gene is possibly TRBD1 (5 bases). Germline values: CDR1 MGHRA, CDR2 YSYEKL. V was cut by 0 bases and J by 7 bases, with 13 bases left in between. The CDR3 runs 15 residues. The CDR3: CASSQEGTGLQPQHF. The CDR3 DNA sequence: TGCGCCAGCAGCCAAGAGGGAACAGGATTGCAGCCCCAGCATTTT.

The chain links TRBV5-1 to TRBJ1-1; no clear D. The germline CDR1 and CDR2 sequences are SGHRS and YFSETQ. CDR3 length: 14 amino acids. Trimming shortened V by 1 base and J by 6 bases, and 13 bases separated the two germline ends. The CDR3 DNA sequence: TGCGCCAGCAGCTTGTTGAAAGAAGGAGCTGAAGCTTTCTTT. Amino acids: CASSLLKEGAEAFF.

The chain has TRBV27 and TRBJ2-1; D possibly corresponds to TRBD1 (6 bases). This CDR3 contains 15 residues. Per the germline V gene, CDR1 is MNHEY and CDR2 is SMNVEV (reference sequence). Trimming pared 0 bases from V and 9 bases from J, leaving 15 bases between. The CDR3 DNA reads TGTGCCAGCAGTTTATCCCCAACAGGGACGGGTGAGCAGTTCTTC. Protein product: CASSLSPTGTGEQFF.

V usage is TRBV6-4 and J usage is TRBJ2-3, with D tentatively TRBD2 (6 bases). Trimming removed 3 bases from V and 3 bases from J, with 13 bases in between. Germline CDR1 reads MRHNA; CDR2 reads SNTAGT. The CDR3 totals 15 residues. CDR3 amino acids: CASSERGGGTDTQYF. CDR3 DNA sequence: TGTGCCAGCAGTGAAAGGGGTGGAGGGACAGATACGCAGTATTTT.

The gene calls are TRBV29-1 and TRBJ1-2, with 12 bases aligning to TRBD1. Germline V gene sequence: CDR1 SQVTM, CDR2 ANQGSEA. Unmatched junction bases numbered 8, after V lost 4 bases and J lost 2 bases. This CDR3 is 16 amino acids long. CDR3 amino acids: CSVASSGTGGNYGYTF. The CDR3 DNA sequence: TGCAGCGTTGCTTCTTCCGGGACAGGGGGCAACTATGGCTACACCTTC.

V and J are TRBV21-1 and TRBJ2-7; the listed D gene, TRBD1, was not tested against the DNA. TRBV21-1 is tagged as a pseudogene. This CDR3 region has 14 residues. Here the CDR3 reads CASRRTGRSYEQYV. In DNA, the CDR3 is TGTGCCAGCAGGAGGACAGGGCGTTCCTACGAGCAGTACGTC.

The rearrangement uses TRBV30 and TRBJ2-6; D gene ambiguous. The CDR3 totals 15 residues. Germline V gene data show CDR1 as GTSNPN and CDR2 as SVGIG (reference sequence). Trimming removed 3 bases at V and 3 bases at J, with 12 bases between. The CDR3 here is CAWSVNPGGANVLTF. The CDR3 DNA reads TGTGCCTGGAGCGTAAACCCGGGTGGGGCCAACGTCCTGACTTTC.

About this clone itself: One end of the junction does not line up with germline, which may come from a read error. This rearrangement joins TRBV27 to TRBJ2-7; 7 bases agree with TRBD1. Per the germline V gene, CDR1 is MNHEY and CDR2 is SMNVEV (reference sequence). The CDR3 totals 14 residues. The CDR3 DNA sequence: TGTGCCAGCAGTTCCACCCCCGACAGGGCGAGTAACTTATTC. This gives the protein CASSSTPDRASNLF.

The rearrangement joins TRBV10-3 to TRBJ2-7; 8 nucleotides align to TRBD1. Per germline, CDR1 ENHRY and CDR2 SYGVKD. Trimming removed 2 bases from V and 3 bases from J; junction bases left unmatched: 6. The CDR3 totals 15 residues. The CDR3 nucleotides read TGTGCCATCAGTGAGGGGGCAGGGGGCAGCTACGAGCAGTACTTC. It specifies CAISEGAGGSYEQYF.

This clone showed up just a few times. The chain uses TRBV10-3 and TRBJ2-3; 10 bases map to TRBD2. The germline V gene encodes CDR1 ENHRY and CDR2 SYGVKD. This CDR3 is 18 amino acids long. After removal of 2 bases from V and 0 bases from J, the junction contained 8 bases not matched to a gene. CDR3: CAISEGTSGADSTDTQYF. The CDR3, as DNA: TGTGCCATCAGTGAGGGTACTAGCGGGGCTGATAGCACAGATACGCAGTATTTT.

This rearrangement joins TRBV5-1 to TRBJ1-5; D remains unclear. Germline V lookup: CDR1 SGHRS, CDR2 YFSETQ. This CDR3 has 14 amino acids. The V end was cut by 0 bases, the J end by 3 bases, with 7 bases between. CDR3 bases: TGCGCCAGCAGCTTGGGACAAAACAATCAGCCCCAGCATTTT. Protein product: CASSLGQNNQPQHF.

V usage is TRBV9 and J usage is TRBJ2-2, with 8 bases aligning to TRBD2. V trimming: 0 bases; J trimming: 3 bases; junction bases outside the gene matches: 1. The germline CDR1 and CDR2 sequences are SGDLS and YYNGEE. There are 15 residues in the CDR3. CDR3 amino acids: CASSVAGGYTGELFF. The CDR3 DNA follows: TGTGCCAGCAGCGTAGCGGGGGGGTACACCGGGGAGCTGTTTTTT.

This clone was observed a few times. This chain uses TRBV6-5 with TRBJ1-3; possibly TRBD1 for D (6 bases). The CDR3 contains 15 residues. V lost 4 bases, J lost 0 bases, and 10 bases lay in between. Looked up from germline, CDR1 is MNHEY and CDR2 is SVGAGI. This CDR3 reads CASSLGTYSGNTIYF. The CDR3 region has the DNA TGTGCCAGCAGTTTAGGGACATACTCTGGAAACACCATATATTTT.

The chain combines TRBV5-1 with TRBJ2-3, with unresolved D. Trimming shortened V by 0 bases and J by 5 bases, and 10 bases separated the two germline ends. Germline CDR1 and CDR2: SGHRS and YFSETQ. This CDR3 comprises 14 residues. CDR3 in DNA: TGCGCCAGCAGCTTGGCCCATAGCCAAGATACGCAGTATTTT. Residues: CASSLAHSQDTQYF.